The 30 T cell receptor beta chains in this list originate from one sample, sequenced in a study of blood T cell repertoires in COVID-19. Data came from immunoSEQ multiplex PCR; TCRdb stores just in-frame clones and leaves some out. The table includes 400,000 to 550,000 clones, roughly nine tenths detected once. Material: PBMCs or T cells enriched from blood (not recorded which). Receptors originate from a woman under 30 with acute COVID-19.

The chain links TRBV11-2 to TRBJ2-7, with 7 nucleotides matching TRBD1. CDR3 size: 15 residues. With 3 bases clipped from V and 2 bases from J, the junction kept 7 bases outside the gene matches. The germline V gene has CDR1 SGHAT and CDR2 FQNNGV. The CDR3 region is CASSFEGTATYEQYF. The DNA for the CDR3 is TGTGCCAGCAGCTTTGAAGGGACAGCGACCTACGAGCAGTACTTC.

The chain couples TRBV15 to TRBJ1-1; no reliable D call. Germline lookup yields CDR1 LNHNV and CDR2 YYDKDF (reference sequence). The germline V and J ends were trimmed by 5 bases and 10 bases, with 14 bases remaining between them. This CDR3 spans 12 amino acids. CDR3: CATSARARGAFF. CDR3 sequence (DNA): TGTGCCACCAGCGCCCGGGCCCGGGGAGCTTTCTTT.

Comments on this clone: At one end, the junction sequence differs from germline, possibly due to a read error. The chain carries TRBV29-1 and TRBJ2-2, with a possible D match to TRBD2 (5 bases). Germline-derived CDR1 and CDR2 are SQVTM and ANQGSEA. The CDR3 has 11 amino acids. The CDR3 reads CSAELAGELFF. CDR3 nucleotides: TGCAGCGCTGAACTAGCCGGGGAGCTGTTTTTT.

The chain carries TRBV2 and TRBJ1-1; weak D call: TRBD1 (5 bases). V was cut by 6 bases and J by 4 bases, with 15 bases left in between. Germline values: CDR1 SNHLY, CDR2 FYNNEI. The length of the CDR3 is 14 residues. The DNA of the CDR3 is TGTGCCAGCAGCGCTGCCGGGGGGGTCACTGAAGCTTTCTTT. This gives the protein CASSAAGGVTEAFF. Together with reference TRBV2 and TRBJ1-1, the CDR3 gives the full variable domain: EPEVTQTPSHQVTQMGQEVILRCVPISNHLYFYWYRQILGQKVEFLVSFYNNEISEKSEIFDDQFSVERPDGSNFTLKIRSTKLEDSAMYFCASSAAGGVTEAFFGQGTRLTVV.

This chain links TRBV30 with TRBJ2-1, with TRBD1 identical over 7 bases. The length of the CDR3 is 11 residues. Germline V gene sequence: CDR1 GTSNPN, CDR2 SVGIG (reference sequence). The J segment lost 12 bases and the V segment lost 0 bases, leaving 2 bases of the junction unmatched. The CDR3 DNA is TGTGCCTGGAGTGTCCGGACAGGGCAGTTCTTC. This codes for CAWSVRTGQFF.

The chain joins TRBV7-3 to TRBJ2-6; D unclear. The V gene's germline CDR1 is SGHTA and CDR2 FQGTGA. The CDR3 loop spans 14 amino acids. V shed 4 bases and J shed 0 bases, with 4 bases lying between them. In nucleotides, the CDR3 is TGTGCCAGCAGCTCCAGCTCTGGGGCCAACGTCCTGACTTTC. Its translation is CASSSSSGANVLTF.

The rearrangement uses TRBV3-1 (or the pseudogene TRBV3-2) and TRBJ1-1, with D possibly matching TRBD1 (5 bases). There are 14 residues in the CDR3. Germline V CDR1 and CDR2: LGHDT, YNNKEL (reference sequence). The V gene lost 4 bases and the J gene lost 5 bases, with 14 bases spanning the gap. CDR3 sequence: CASSRPGLGTEAFF. CDR3 DNA: TGTGCCAGCAGCCGTCCAGGGTTAGGGACTGAAGCTTTCTTT.

The chain has TRBV27 and TRBJ2-1, with 11 bases lining up with TRBD2. V dropped 7 bases and J dropped 2; count of bases not matched to a gene: 4. The CDR3 runs to 15 residues. The germline V gene encodes CDR1 MNHEY and CDR2 SMNVEV (reference sequence). The CDR3 DNA is TGTGCCAGCACAACTAGCGGGAGTCCCTACAATGAGCAGTTCTTC. It codes for CASTTSGSPYNEQFF.

This clone showed up just a few times. At the DNA level, this CDR3 is encoded by other sequences in the same sample as well. The rearrangement joins TRBV7-9 to TRBJ1-5; perhaps TRBD1 as D (6 bases). The CDR3 is made up of 14 amino acids. Per the germline V gene, CDR1 is SEHNR and CDR2 is FQNEAQ (reference sequence). The germline V and J ends were trimmed by 2 bases and 1 base, with 6 bases remaining between them. Here the CDR3 reads CASSLTGSNQPQHF. The CDR3 DNA reads as TGTGCCAGCAGCTTAACAGGGAGCAATCAGCCCCAGCATTTT.

V gene TRBV6-5 combines with J gene TRBJ1-1, with a tentative D call TRBD1 (6 bases). Trimming shortened V by 2 bases and J by 5 bases, and 9 bases separated the two germline ends. Looked up from germline, CDR1 is MNHEY and CDR2 is SVGAGI. This CDR3 contains 13 residues. The CDR3 nucleotides are TGTGCCAGCAGTTACGGGGGCGAAACTGAAGCTTTCTTT. Its translation is CASSYGGETEAFF.

The chain carries TRBV27 and TRBJ2-7; no firm D call. The CDR3 is 14 amino acids. From germline, CDR1 is MNHEY and CDR2 SMNVEV (reference sequence). V lost 5 bases, J lost 0 bases, and 11 bases lay in between. The CDR3 loop reads CASSGRLHSYEQYF. The DNA for the CDR3 is TGTGCCAGCAGTGGGCGTCTACACTCCTACGAGCAGTACTTC.

This chain joins TRBV2 and TRBJ1-2; 7 bases fit TRBD1. V gave up 8 bases and J gave up 8 bases; unmatched junction bases: 8. The CDR3 runs 12 residues. Germline assignment: CDR1 SNHLY and CDR2 FYNNEI. CDR3 loop: CASLQGIEGYTF. DNA for the CDR3: TGTGCCAGCCTACAGGGGATTGAAGGCTACACCTTC. The complete variable domain, with remaining parts taken from reference TRBV2 and TRBJ1-2, reads EPEVTQTPSHQVTQMGQEVILRCVPISNHLYFYWYRQILGQKVEFLVSFYNNEISEKSEIFDDQFSVERPDGSNFTLKIRSTKLEDSAMYFCASLQGIEGYTFGSGTRLTVV.

This clone showed up just once. The V gene is TRBV5-4, the J gene TRBJ1-4; D is possibly TRBD1 (6 bases). V was shortened by 1 base and J by 7 bases, with 14 bases between the two germline ends. CDR3 size: 15 residues. Germline V lookup: CDR1 SGHNT, CDR2 YYREEE (reference sequence). As DNA, the CDR3 is TGTGCCAGCAGCTTGAGTCAGGGGCAAGGTGAAAAACTGTTTTTT. Protein product: CASSLSQGQGEKLFF.

The V and J genes are TRBV9 and TRBJ2-3; TRBD1 is a possible D gene (8 bases). With 0 bases removed from V and 0 bases from J, the gap between germline ends came to 32 bases. Looked up from germline, CDR1 is SGDLS and CDR2 is YYNGEE. The length of the CDR3 is 23 residues. The CDR3 DNA reads as TGTGCCAGCAGCGTAGACAGGGGGGGAGGGACTGTGGACCACTGGAAGAGCACAGATACGCAGTATTTT. Translation: CASSVDRGGGTVDHWKSTDTQYF.

This rearrangement joins TRBV9 to TRBJ1-2; 8 bases are a match to TRBD1. Germline V gene data show CDR1 as SGDLS and CDR2 as YYNGEE. Trimming at V came to 1 base and at J to 7 bases, leaving 15 bases not matched to a gene. The CDR3 is made up of 17 amino acids. CDR3 protein: CASSVNARGTGRFGYTF. CDR3 coding DNA: TGTGCCAGCAGCGTAAACGCGAGGGGGACAGGAAGATTTGGCTACACCTTC.

The genes are TRBV7-9 and TRBJ1-5; 10 nucleotides line up with TRBD1. CDR1 and CDR2 from the germline V gene are SEHNR and FQNEAQ (reference sequence). With V trimmed by 3 bases and J by 5 bases, 4 bases remained unmatched. The CDR3 totals 15 residues. The CDR3 nucleotides are TGTGCCAGCAGCTTTTCGGGACAGGGGTATCAGCCCCAGCATTTT. Translated: CASSFSGQGYQPQHF.

The chain carries TRBV7-8 and TRBJ2-1; 9 bases agree with TRBD1. V shed 5 bases and J 3 bases; nucleotides not matched to a gene: 5. CDR1 SGHVS and CDR2 FQNEAQ come from the germline V gene. The CDR3 contains 15 residues. The DNA for the CDR3 is TGTGCCAGCAGCGCAAGGGACAGGGACTACAATGAGCAGTTCTTC. This encodes CASSARDRDYNEQFF.

This chain joins TRBV13 and TRBJ2-7; TRBD2 is a possible D gene (6 bases). CDR3 length: 12 amino acids. V lost 4 bases and J lost 4, with 8 bases in between. CDR1 is PRHDT and CDR2 is FYEKMQ in the germline V gene (reference sequence). Here the CDR3 reads CASSSGTYEQYF. CDR3 DNA sequence: TGTGCCAGCAGCTCCGGGACTTACGAGCAGTACTTC.

The chain carries TRBV7-9 and TRBJ2-7, with D unclear. This CDR3 is built from 13 residues. Germline V gene lookup returns CDR1 SEHNR and CDR2 FQNEAQ (reference sequence). With 3 bases removed from V and 0 bases from J, the gap between germline ends came to 6 bases. The CDR3 region has the DNA TGTGCCAGCAGCTTCCAGGACTCCTACGAGCAGTACTTC. Encoded protein: CASSFQDSYEQYF. The full variable domain, in which reference TRBV7-9 and TRBJ2-7 provide the parts outside the CDR3, is DTGVSQNPRHKITKRGQNVTFRCDPISEHNRLYWYRQTLGQGPEFLTYFQNEAQLEKSRLLSDRFSAERPKGSFSTLEIQRTEQGDSAMYLCASSFQDSYEQYFGPGTRLTVT.

V and J are TRBV6-2 or TRBV6-3 and TRBJ1-5; D not resolved. The CDR3 is 14 residues long. V was shortened by 2 bases and J by 4 bases, with 9 bases between the two germline ends. Looked up from germline, CDR1 is MNHEY and CDR2 is SVGEGT. CDR3 DNA sequence: TGTGCCAGCAGTTACGTGGCGGAGAATCAGCCCCAGCATTTT. It encodes CASSYVAENQPQHF.

Comment on this clone: Within the sample, other DNA sequences also encode this same CDR3. The rearrangement joins TRBV3-1 (or the pseudogene TRBV3-2) to TRBJ2-4, with 10 bases aligning to TRBD1. The CDR3 is 15 residues long. Germline V gene data show CDR1 as LGHDT and CDR2 as YNNKEL (reference sequence). V shed 0 bases, J shed 7 bases, and the junction held 3 bases outside the gene matches. CDR3 bases: TGTGCCAGCAGCCAAGATACGACAGGGGGCAACATTCAGTACTTC. Protein: CASSQDTTGGNIQYF.

CDR3 region: CATQLTANTEAFF. The CDR3 DNA sequence: TGTGCCACACAACTTACAGCGAACACTGAAGCTTTCTTT. This chain links TRBV12-3 or TRBV12-4 with TRBJ1-1; no clear D gene. This CDR3 is 13 amino acids long. V was cut by 10 bases and J by 1 base, with 13 bases left in between.

The genes are TRBV5-1 and TRBJ1-2, with a weak D call TRBD1 (6 bases). Trimming stripped 0 bases from V and 7 bases from J, with 19 bases between. The V gene's germline CDR1 is SGHRS and CDR2 YFSETQ. The CDR3 covers 16 residues. The CDR3 bases are TGCGCCAGCAGCTTGGCGTTCCGGGACATCCAGCTTGGCTACACCTTC. This sequence encodes CASSLAFRDIQLGYTF. The full variable domain, with the rest looked up from reference TRBV5-1 and TRBJ1-2, is KAGVTQTPRYLIKTRGQQVTLSCSPISGHRSVSWYQQTPGQGLQFLFEYFSETQRNKGNFPGRFSGRQFSNSRSEMNVSTLELGDSALYLCASSLAFRDIQLGYTFGSGTRLTVV.

V usage is TRBV10-3 and J usage is TRBJ2-1; TRBD2 might be the D (6 bases). With 11 bases removed from V and 2 bases from J, the gap between germline ends came to 22 bases. The length of the CDR3 is 16 residues. Germline-derived CDR1 and CDR2 are ENHRY and SYGVKD. CDR3 region: CAAGNPLATTYNEQFF. Here the CDR3 DNA reads TGTGCCGCCGGGAACCCTCTAGCGACGACCTACAATGAGCAGTTCTTC.

This chain connects TRBV6-5 to TRBJ1-2; D is perhaps TRBD1 (6 bases). Germline V gives CDR1 MNHEY, CDR2 SVGAGI. The CDR3 length is 14 residues. V gave up 6 bases and J gave up 2 bases, with 13 bases separating them. CDR3 protein: CASREITGNYGYTF. Here the CDR3 DNA reads TGTGCCAGCAGAGAGATTACAGGGAACTATGGCTACACCTTC.

The rearrangement links TRBV29-1 to TRBJ1-1; no firm D call. V was trimmed by 0 bases and J by 1 base, leaving 6 bases between them. Per the germline V gene, CDR1 is SQVTM and CDR2 is ANQGSEA. The CDR3 spans 13 residues. The chain's CDR3 is CSVEEGRNTEAFF. CDR3 nucleotide sequence: TGCAGCGTTGAAGAGGGCAGGAACACTGAAGCTTTCTTT.

This chain links TRBV5-6 with TRBJ1-1; possibly TRBD1 for D (5 bases). V lost 0 bases to trimming and J lost 5 bases, with 11 bases between them. Germline V lookup: CDR1 SGHDT, CDR2 YYEEEE. The CDR3 sequence is 14 residues long. CDR3 amino acids: CASSLVWGRTEAFF. CDR3 nucleotides: TGTGCCAGCAGCTTGGTTTGGGGGAGGACTGAAGCTTTCTTT.

This clone was recorded only once. The chain recombines TRBV6-6 with TRBJ1-5; possible D gene TRBD1, 5 bases. The CDR3 is 14 amino acids. Trimming took off 7 bases at V and 6 bases at J, with 16 bases between the two ends. Germline V lookup: CDR1 MNHNY, CDR2 SVGAGI (reference sequence). Written as DNA, the CDR3 is TGTGCCAGCACCTCGTGGGGGGAGGGTCAGCCCCAGCATTTT. Translated, it gives CASTSWGEGQPQHF.

This clone appeared once. The chain joins TRBV6-5 to TRBJ1-5; D is possibly TRBD1 (6 bases). V was trimmed by 6 bases and J by 1 base, leaving 13 bases between them. The CDR3 is 15 amino acids. CDR1 and CDR2 from the germline V gene are MNHEY and SVGAGI. The CDR3 sequence is CASSPGARSNQPQHF. The CDR3 coding sequence is TGTGCCAGCAGCCCAGGGGCGAGAAGCAATCAGCCCCAGCATTTT.

The chain recombines TRBV28 with TRBJ1-1; D not resolved. Germline CDR1 and CDR2: MDHEN and SYDVKM. Between the trimmed V and J ends, which lost 3 bases and 4 bases, there was a span of 12 bases. This CDR3 has 14 amino acids. The CDR3 region is CASSFRGGGTEAFF. The CDR3 DNA sequence: TGTGCCAGCAGTTTTCGGGGAGGAGGCACTGAAGCTTTCTTT.